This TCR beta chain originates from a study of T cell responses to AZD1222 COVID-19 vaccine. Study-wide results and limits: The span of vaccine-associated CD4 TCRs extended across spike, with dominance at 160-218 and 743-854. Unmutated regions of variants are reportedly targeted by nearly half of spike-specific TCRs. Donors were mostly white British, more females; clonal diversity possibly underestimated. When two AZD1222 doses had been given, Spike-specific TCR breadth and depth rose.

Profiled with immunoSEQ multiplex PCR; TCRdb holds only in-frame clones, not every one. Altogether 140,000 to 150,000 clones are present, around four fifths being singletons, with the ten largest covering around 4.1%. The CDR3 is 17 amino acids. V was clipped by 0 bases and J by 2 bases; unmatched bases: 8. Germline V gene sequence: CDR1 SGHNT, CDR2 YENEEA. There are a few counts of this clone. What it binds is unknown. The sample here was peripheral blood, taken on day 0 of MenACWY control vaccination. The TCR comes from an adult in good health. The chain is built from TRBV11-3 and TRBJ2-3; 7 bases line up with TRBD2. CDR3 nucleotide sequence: TGTGCCAGCAGCTTAGATGGGGCGGGACTACACACAGATACGCAGTATTTT. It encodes CASSLDGAGLHTDTQYF.